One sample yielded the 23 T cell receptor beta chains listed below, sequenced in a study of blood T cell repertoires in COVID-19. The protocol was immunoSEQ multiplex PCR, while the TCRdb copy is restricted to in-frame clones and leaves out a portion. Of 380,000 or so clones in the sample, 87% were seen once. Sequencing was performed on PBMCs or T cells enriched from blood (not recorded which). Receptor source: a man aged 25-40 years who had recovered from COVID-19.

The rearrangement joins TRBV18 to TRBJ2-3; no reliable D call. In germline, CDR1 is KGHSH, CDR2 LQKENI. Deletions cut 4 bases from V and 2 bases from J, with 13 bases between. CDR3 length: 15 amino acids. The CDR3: CASSRSQLSTDTQYF. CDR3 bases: TGTGCCAGCTCACGTAGCCAATTATCCACAGATACGCAGTATTTT.

The CDR3 DNA sequence: TGTGCCAGCAGTTCCTTCCCAGGGGCTAAATACGAGCAGTACTTC. Its protein is CASSSFPGAKYEQYF. The chain links TRBV27 to TRBJ2-7, with D possibly being TRBD1 (6 bases). The CDR3 sequence is 15 residues long. Germline lookup yields CDR1 MNHEY and CDR2 SMNVEV (reference sequence). V was pared by 4 bases and J by 4 bases, with 17 bases between.

This CDR3 is CATASRGSGNTIYF. The CDR3 nucleotides are TGTGCCACAGCCTCCCGGGGCTCTGGAAACACCATATATTTT. This chain joins TRBV7-2 and TRBJ1-3; D is uncertain. The CDR3 has 14 amino acids. CDR1 SGHTA and CDR2 FQGNSA come from the germline V gene. Trimming removed 10 bases from V and 0 bases from J, with 13 bases in between.

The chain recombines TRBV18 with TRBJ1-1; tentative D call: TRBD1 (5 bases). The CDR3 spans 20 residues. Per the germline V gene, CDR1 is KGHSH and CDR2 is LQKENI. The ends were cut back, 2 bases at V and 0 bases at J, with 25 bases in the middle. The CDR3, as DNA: TGTGCCAGCTCACCAATTCTTATCGGACTACAAGGGACCATGAACACTGAAGCTTTCTTT. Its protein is CASSPILIGLQGTMNTEAFF.

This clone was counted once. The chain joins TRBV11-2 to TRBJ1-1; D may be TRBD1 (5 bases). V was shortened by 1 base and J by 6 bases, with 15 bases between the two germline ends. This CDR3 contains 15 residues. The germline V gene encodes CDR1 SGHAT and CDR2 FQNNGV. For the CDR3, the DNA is TGTGCCAGCAGCTTAGTCCGGGCGGGGCCCTCTGAAGCTTTCTTT. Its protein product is CASSLVRAGPSEAFF.

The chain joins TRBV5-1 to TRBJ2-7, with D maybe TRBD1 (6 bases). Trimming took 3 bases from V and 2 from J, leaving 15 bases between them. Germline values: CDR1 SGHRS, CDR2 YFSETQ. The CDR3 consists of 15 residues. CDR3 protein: CASSSRGTGTYEQYF. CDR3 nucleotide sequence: TGCGCCAGCAGCTCGAGGGGTACAGGGACCTACGAGCAGTACTTC.

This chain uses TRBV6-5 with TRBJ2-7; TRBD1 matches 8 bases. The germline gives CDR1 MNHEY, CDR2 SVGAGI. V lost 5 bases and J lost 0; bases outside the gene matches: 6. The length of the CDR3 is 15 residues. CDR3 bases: TGTGCCAGCAGTCCCCCGGACAGGGACTCCTACGAGCAGTACTTC. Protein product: CASSPPDRDSYEQYF.

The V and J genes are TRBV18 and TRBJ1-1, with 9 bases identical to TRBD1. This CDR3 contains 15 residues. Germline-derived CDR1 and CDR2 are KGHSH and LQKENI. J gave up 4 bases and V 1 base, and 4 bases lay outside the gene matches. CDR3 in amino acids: CASSPQDRGGTEAFF. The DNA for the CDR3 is TGTGCCAGCTCACCACAGGACAGGGGCGGCACTGAAGCTTTCTTT.

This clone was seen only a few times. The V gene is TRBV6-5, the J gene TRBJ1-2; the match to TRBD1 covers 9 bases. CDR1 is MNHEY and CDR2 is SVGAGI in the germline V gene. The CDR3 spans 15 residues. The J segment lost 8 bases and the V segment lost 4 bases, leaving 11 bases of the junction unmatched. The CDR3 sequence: CASSWPDRGDWGYTF. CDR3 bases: TGTGCCAGCAGTTGGCCGGACAGGGGTGACTGGGGCTACACCTTC.

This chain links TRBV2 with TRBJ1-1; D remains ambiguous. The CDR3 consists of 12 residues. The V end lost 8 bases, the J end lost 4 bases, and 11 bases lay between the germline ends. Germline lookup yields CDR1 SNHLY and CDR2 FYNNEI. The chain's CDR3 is CASSPLSTEAFF. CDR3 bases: TGTGCCAGCTCCCCCCTGAGCACTGAAGCTTTCTTT.

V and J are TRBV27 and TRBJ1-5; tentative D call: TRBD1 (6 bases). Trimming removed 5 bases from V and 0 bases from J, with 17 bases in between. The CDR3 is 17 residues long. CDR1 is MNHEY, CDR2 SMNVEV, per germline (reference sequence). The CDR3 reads CASSERARTASNQPQHF. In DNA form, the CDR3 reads TGTGCCAGCAGTGAAAGAGCAAGGACAGCTAGCAATCAGCCCCAGCATTTT.

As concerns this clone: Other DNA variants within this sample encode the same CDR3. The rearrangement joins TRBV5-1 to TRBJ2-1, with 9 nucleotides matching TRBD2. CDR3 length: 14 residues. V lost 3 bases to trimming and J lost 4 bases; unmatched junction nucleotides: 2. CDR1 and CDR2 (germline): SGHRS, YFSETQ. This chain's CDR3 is CASSSAGGYNEQFF. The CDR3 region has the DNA TGCGCCAGCAGCTCCGCGGGGGGGTACAATGAGCAGTTCTTC.

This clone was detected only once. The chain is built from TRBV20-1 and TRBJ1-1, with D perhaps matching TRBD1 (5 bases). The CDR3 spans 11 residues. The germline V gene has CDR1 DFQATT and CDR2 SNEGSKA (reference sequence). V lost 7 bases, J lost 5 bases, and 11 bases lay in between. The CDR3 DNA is TGCAGTGTGACGGGGGGAACTGAAGCTTTCTTT. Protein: CSVTGGTEAFF.

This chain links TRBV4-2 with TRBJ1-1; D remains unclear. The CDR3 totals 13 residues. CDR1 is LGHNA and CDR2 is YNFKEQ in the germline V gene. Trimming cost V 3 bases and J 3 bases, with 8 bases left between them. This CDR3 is CASSQGRDTEAFF. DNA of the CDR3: TGTGCCAGCAGCCAGGGTCGGGACACTGAAGCTTTCTTT.

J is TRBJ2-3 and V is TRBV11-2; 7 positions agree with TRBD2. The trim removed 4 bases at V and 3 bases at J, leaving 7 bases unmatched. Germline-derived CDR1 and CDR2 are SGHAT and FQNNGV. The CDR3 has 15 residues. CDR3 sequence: CASSSKPRGTDTQYF. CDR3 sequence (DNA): TGTGCCAGCAGCTCTAAGCCGCGGGGGACAGATACGCAGTATTTT. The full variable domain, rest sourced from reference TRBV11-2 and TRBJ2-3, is EAGVAQSPRYKIIEKRQSVAFWCNPISGHATLYWYQQILGQGPKLLIQFQNNGVVDDSQLPKDRFSAERLKGVDSTLKIQPAKLEDSAVYLCASSSKPRGTDTQYFGPGTRLTVL.

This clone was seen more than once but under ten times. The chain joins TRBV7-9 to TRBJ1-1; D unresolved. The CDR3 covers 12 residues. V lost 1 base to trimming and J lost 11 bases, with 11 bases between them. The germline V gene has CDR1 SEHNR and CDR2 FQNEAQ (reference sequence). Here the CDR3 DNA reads TGTGCCAGCAGCTTAGGGACTTACCCCGCTTTCTTT. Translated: CASSLGTYPAFF.

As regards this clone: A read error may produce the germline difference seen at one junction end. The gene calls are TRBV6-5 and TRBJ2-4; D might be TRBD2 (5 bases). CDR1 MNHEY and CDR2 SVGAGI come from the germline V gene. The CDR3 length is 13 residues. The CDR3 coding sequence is TGTGCCAGCAGTCTCCGGGATGACACTCTTCTTGACTTC. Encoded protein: CASSLRDDTLLDF.

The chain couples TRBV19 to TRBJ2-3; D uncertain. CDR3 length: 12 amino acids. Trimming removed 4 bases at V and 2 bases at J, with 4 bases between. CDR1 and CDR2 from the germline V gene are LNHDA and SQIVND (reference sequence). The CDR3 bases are TGTGCCAGTAGTAAATACACAGATACGCAGTATTTT. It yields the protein CASSKYTDTQYF.

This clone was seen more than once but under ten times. The CDR3 region is CASSPQSTGNTEAFF. CDR3 DNA: TGTGCCAGCTCACCACAGTCGACAGGGAACACTGAAGCTTTCTTT. The gene calls are TRBV18 and TRBJ1-1; tentative D call: TRBD1 (6 bases). The CDR3 runs to 15 residues. The germline CDR1 and CDR2 sequences are KGHSH and LQKENI. V lost 1 base, J lost 1 base, and 10 bases lay in between.

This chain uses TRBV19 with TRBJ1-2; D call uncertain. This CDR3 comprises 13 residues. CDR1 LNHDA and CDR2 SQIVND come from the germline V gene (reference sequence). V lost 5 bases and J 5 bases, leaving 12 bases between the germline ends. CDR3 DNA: TGTGCCAGTAGTTCCCGGGTCTGGTATGGCTACACCTTC. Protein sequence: CASSSRVWYGYTF.

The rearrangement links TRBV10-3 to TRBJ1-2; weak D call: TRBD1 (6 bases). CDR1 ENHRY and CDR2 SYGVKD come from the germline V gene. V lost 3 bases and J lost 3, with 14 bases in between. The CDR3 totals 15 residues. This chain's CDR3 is CAISEGTSNYYGYTF. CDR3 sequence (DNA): TGTGCCATCAGTGAAGGGACATCTAATTACTATGGCTACACCTTC.

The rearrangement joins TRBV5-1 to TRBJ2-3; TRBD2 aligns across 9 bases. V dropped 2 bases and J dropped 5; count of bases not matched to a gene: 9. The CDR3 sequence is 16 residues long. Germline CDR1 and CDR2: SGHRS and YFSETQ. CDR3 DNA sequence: TGCGCCAGCAGCTTTTTAGCGGGGGAGAGCCAAGATACGCAGTATTTT. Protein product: CASSFLAGESQDTQYF.

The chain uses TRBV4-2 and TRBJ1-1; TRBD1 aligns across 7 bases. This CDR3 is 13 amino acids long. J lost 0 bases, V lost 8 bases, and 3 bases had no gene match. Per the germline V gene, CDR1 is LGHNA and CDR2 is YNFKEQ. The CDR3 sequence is CASRQGVNTEAFF. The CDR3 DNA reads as TGTGCCAGCCGACAGGGAGTGAACACTGAAGCTTTCTTT.